This T cell receptor beta chain is from a study of blood T cells in healthy people across ages. For this clonotype: No antigen is known for it.

Germline V gene sequence: CDR1 MNHNY, CDR2 SVGAGI (reference sequence). The CDR3 is 14 residues long. Through a sample-barcoded 5' primer and a J-beta primer mix, a second PCR was run for about 7 to 12 cycles. TCRdb recomputed calls from the 5' RACE reads with MiXCR, one row per CDR3 protein. There are around 800,000 distinct CDR3 sequences in the sample; about 53% occur only once, and roughly two fifths lies in the top ten. Study-level results: Naive T cell percentage showed a strong correlation with the diversity of TCR beta.

This clonotype originated in an elderly man in good health. The specimen sequenced was blood. The chain couples TRBV6-6 to TRBJ2-5; 7 bases line up with TRBD1. The DNA end is more similar to TRBJ2-7, so the J call may be wrong. This CDR3 is CASSFTGTEYEQYF. For the CDR3, the DNA is TGTGCCAGCAGTTTCACCGGGACAGAATACGAGCAGTACTTC.